Detailed here is one T cell receptor (beta chain). The sample is drawn from a study of early T cells in non-severe SARS-CoV-2 infection. In the library, individual cDNA molecules carried attached unique molecular identifiers. TCRdb analysed the 5' RACE reads with MiXCR anew, one entry per CDR3 protein. The sample consists of 59,000 or so distinct CDR3 sequences, 10% to 15% of them appearing once. This CDR3 has 15 residues. CDR1 and CDR2 from the germline V gene are SGHRS and YFSETQ. V lost 3 bases to trimming and J lost 5 bases; unmatched junction nucleotides: 8. The sequenced sample was whole blood, obtained at baseline. This sequence joins TRBV5-1 and TRBJ2-7; 10 nucleotides align to TRBD1. The receptor's source is an adult who was a healthcare worker with PCR-confirmed SARS-CoV-2 infection or an uninfected control (not recorded which). The CDR3 loop reads CASSSLTGGFDEQYF. In nucleotides, the CDR3 is TGCGCCAGCAGCTCCTTGACAGGGGGCTTCGACGAGCAGTACTTC. The whole variable domain, filled in from reference TRBV5-1 and TRBJ2-7, reads KAGVTQTPRYLIKTRGQQVTLSCSPISGHRSVSWYQQTPGQGLQFLFEYFSETQRNKGNFPGRFSGRQFSNSRSEMNVSTLELGDSALYLCASSSLTGGFDEQYFGPGTRLTVT.